Listed here are 8 T cell receptor beta chains from one sample, sequenced in a study of T cells expressing NK-cell markers. TCRdb re-called the 5' RACE reads and shows each CDR3 protein once, DNA omitted. This sample's table reports around 550,000 distinct CDR3 sequences. Source material: blood T cells: a sorted CD56 or NKG2C T cell subset, CD4+ or CD8+ T cells, or bulk PBMC T cells (not recorded which). These receptors all come from a man in his late teens or twenties in good health.

The chain uses TRBV4-2 and TRBJ2-2; lacking DNA, the TRBD2 call made by TCRdb goes unchecked. The CDR3 contains 15 residues. Germline V CDR1 and CDR2: LGHNA, YNFKEQ. CDR3 in amino acids: CASSPSSGRGGELFF.

The chain is built from TRBV28 and TRBJ2-7; TCRdb names TRBD2, which stays unverified in the absence of DNA. The CDR3 spans 19 residues. Germline CDR1 is MDHEN and CDR2 is SYDVKM. CDR3 region: CASSLWEGTSGRSSYEQYF.

The chain's CDR3 is CAWSGGGRVGEQFF. The rearrangement links TRBV30 to TRBJ2-1; there is no DNA to check the TCRdb D call of TRBD2. Germline V lookup: CDR1 GTSNPN, CDR2 SVGIG (reference sequence). This CDR3 has 14 residues.

The CDR3 spells CASSGPSRNTEAFF. This rearrangement joins TRBV7-8 to TRBJ1-1. This CDR3 region has 14 residues. Germline V gives CDR1 SGHVS, CDR2 FQNEAQ.

Here the CDR3 reads CASSPQTGINEKLFF. This rearrangement joins TRBV12-3 or TRBV12-4 to TRBJ1-4; the D gene TCRdb calls, TRBD1, cannot be checked with no DNA. The CDR3 covers 15 residues.

The V gene is TRBV5-1, the J gene TRBJ2-2; TCRdb's D call, TRBD1, is unchecked because there is no DNA. CDR1 and CDR2 from the germline V gene are SGHRS and YFSETQ. This CDR3 spans 16 amino acids. Here the CDR3 reads CASSLMMRSGPGELFF.

V is TRBV29-1 and J is TRBJ1-1; the TRBD1 assignment by TCRdb is unverifiable without DNA. The CDR3 has 18 residues. Germline-derived CDR1 and CDR2 are SQVTM and ANQGSEA. The CDR3 loop is CSVAGRDFGLRLNTEAFF.

The chain uses TRBV27 and TRBJ2-7; with no DNA, the TCRdb D assignment of TRBD2 cannot be verified. Germline V gives CDR1 MNHEY, CDR2 SMNVEV (reference sequence). CDR3 length equals 17 residues. CDR3 loop: CASSFGLAGAGSYEQYF.